Included here is one TCR beta chain sequence, with context. This entry belongs to a study of control samples from healthy donors and cancer patients. V was clipped by 0 bases and J by 4 bases, with 12 bases between them. The CDR3 is 16 amino acids. Germline CDR1 reads MGHRA; CDR2 reads YSYEKL. Assay: immunoSEQ multiplex PCR; the TCRdb copy retains only in-frame clones and omits some. Of around 250,000 clones in the sample, roughly 80% were seen once. The source of this sequence is a woman in her sixties or seventies with lung cancer. The sequencing sample was made of PBMCs. The chain is built from TRBV4-1 and TRBJ1-4, with D perhaps TRBD1 (5 bases). The CDR3 loop reads CASSQDLRGFNEKLFF. DNA for the CDR3: TGCGCCAGCAGCCAAGATTTAAGGGGCTTTAATGAAAAACTGTTTTTT.